This TCR beta chain appears in the sequencing data of a study of radiotherapy plus CTLA-4 blockade in lung cancer. Background on the study: In roughly 19% of patients, objective responses were seen; around 34% had disease control.

V lost 4 bases, J lost 0 bases, and 11 bases lay in between. Looked up from germline, CDR1 is LGHNA and CDR2 is YNFKEQ. The CDR3 sequence is 15 residues long. A single count supports this clone. TCRdb's table, derived via immunoSEQ multiplex PCR, lists solely in-frame clones and lacks some. The sample lists 39,000 or so clones, roughly 77% occurring once. The gene calls are TRBV4-2 and TRBJ2-3, with D perhaps TRBD1 (5 bases). Sample: peripheral blood, taken from a patient treated with radiotherapy plus ipilimumab. The receptor was isolated from a human donor with non-small cell lung cancer who had stable disease on radiotherapy plus ipilimumab. As DNA, the CDR3 is TGTGCCAGCAGCCCGCAGGGTCGGAGCACAGATACGCAGTATTTT. Its protein product is CASSPQGRSTDTQYF.